One and the same sample provided the 28 T cell receptor beta chains below, sequenced in a study of T-cell reconstitution after alpha-beta-depleted transplantation in children. Unique molecular identifiers were incorporated when the TCRbeta library was constructed. MiXCR, run by TCRdb on the PCR reads, gives a single entry per CDR3 protein. The table records 350,000 to 400,000 distinct CDR3 sequences, roughly 20% of them present only once. Material: PBMCs from the stem cell graft donor, obtained from the stem cell graft. All receptors derive from a human donor who donated a stem cell graft to a child with acute myeloid leukemia.

This clonotype has a handful of counts. This rearrangement joins TRBV20-1 to TRBJ1-1; no clear D. The V end lost 0 bases, the J end lost 4 bases, and 12 bases lay between the germline ends. Germline-derived CDR1 and CDR2 are DFQATT and SNEGSKA (reference sequence). The CDR3 has 14 amino acids. DNA of the CDR3: TGCAGTGCTAGAGATTTAAGGGCTGGCACTGAAGCTTTCTTT. Its protein product is CSARDLRAGTEAFF.

This clonotype was observed a few times. This chain joins TRBV12-3 or TRBV12-4 and TRBJ2-7; 7 bases fit TRBD2. Trimming removed 6 bases from V and 5 bases from J; junction bases left unmatched: 10. The CDR3 covers 14 residues. The CDR3 DNA is TGTGCCAGCAGAGTGGGCGGGAGCCGAAACGAGCAGTACTTC. Translated, it gives CASRVGGSRNEQYF.

This clonotype was detected many times. This chain uses TRBV20-1 with TRBJ2-3, with 14 positions matching TRBD2. The ends lost 6 bases at V and 0 bases at J; junction bases unmatched: 11. Germline lookup yields CDR1 DFQATT and CDR2 SNEGSKA (reference sequence). CDR3 length equals 18 residues. In DNA form, the CDR3 reads TGCAGTGCCCCCCTTGGGACTAGCGGGAGCTCTAGCACAGATACGCAGTATTTT. Encoded protein: CSAPLGTSGSSSTDTQYF.

The genes are TRBV12-3 or TRBV12-4 and TRBJ1-5; D not resolved. Trimming took off 2 bases at V and 6 bases at J, with 8 bases between the two ends. CDR3 length: 13 amino acids. CDR3 DNA: TGTGCCAGCAGTTTAAAGCTCAGTCAGCCCCAGCATTTT. Translation gives CASSLKLSQPQHF.

There are many counts of this clonotype. V usage is TRBV29-1 and J usage is TRBJ2-1, with D perhaps matching TRBD2 (6 bases). CDR3 length equals 15 residues. Germline V gives CDR1 SQVTM, CDR2 ANQGSEA. With 0 bases removed from V and 0 bases from J, the gap between germline ends came to 9 bases. CDR3 residues: CSVEEGGDSYNEQFF. The CDR3 DNA sequence: TGCAGCGTTGAAGAGGGCGGGGACTCCTACAATGAGCAGTTCTTC.

The chain joins TRBV4-1 to TRBJ2-5; possibly TRBD1 for D (6 bases). The CDR3 runs to 16 residues. Germline V gene data show CDR1 as MGHRA and CDR2 as YSYEKL. V shed 1 base and J shed 2 bases, with 14 bases lying between them. The CDR3 bases are TGCGCCAGCAGCCAAGTCGCCGGGACAACTCAAGAGACCCAGTACTTC. Its translation: CASSQVAGTTQETQYF.

This clonotype was detected only a few times. The chain is built from TRBV24-1 and TRBJ2-7; the D call may be TRBD1 or TRBD2 (5 bases each). Trimming removed 2 bases from V and 8 bases from J, with 9 bases in between. Germline V gives CDR1 KGHDR, CDR2 SFDVKD. The CDR3 has 12 amino acids. CDR3 nucleotides: TGTGCCACCAGTGATTCCGGGACCCAGCAGTACTTC. It codes for CATSDSGTQQYF.

In its sample, this clonotype was seen a few times. The chain uses TRBV20-1 and TRBJ2-1; TRBD2 agrees at 11 bases. Germline V gene sequence: CDR1 DFQATT, CDR2 SNEGSKA (reference sequence). The J segment lost 8 bases and the V segment lost 0 bases, leaving 12 bases of the junction unmatched. The CDR3 is 17 amino acids. In DNA, the CDR3 is TGCAGTGCTAGAGATTATGGCACTAGCGGGAGTGTGGATGAGCAGTTCTTC. Its protein is CSARDYGTSGSVDEQFF.

The chain has TRBV13 and TRBJ2-7; no firm D call. The CDR3 is 13 residues long. Germline V gene sequence: CDR1 PRHDT, CDR2 FYEKMQ (reference sequence). V dropped 1 base and J dropped 3 bases, with 7 bases sitting between them. The CDR3 nucleotides read TGTGCCAGCAGCTTAGCGATTCTCTACGAGCAGTACTTC. Translation gives CASSLAILYEQYF. Combining the CDR3 with reference TRBV13 and TRBJ2-7 gives the whole variable domain AAGVIQSPRHLIKEKRETATLKCYPIPRHDTVYWYQQGPGQDPQFLISFYEKMQSDKGSIPDRFSAQQFSDYHSELNMSSLELGDSALYFCASSLAILYEQYFGPGTRLTVT.

This sequence joins TRBV27 and TRBJ2-7, with 9 bases fitting TRBD1. Germline values: CDR1 MNHEY, CDR2 SMNVEV (reference sequence). The CDR3 is made up of 15 amino acids. V was pared by 7 bases and J by 4 bases, with 11 bases of the junction left unmatched. The CDR3 DNA reads as TGTGCCAGCAATTCGGACAGGGGCTTTTGGTACGAGCAGTACTTC. It codes for CASNSDRGFWYEQYF.

This clonotype was seen ten or more times. The V call is TRBV9, the J call TRBJ2-6; tentative D call: TRBD2 (7 bases). Germline V lookup: CDR1 SGDLS, CDR2 YYNGEE. This CDR3 region has 18 residues. Trimming removed 2 bases at V and 2 bases at J, with 17 bases between. CDR3 bases: TGTGCCAGCAGCGTGGGAGTGGCGGGGGCTACTGGGGCCAACGTCCTGACTTTC. Residues: CASSVGVAGATGANVLTF.

The chain links TRBV28 to TRBJ2-7; 8 bases line up with TRBD2. Germline V gene lookup returns CDR1 MDHEN and CDR2 SYDVKM. V was pared by 7 bases and J by 1 base, with 15 bases of the junction left unmatched. CDR3 length equals 17 residues. This CDR3 reads CASTHPSPSGPSYEQYF. CDR3 nucleotide sequence: TGTGCCAGCACCCACCCCTCTCCTAGCGGGCCTTCCTACGAGCAGTACTTC.

In this sample, this clonotype turned up a few times. The chain is built from TRBV27 and TRBJ2-2; 7 nucleotides match TRBD1. CDR3 size: 14 residues. Per germline, CDR1 MNHEY and CDR2 SMNVEV (reference sequence). Trimming cost V 9 bases and J 4 bases; bases outside gene matches: 8. CDR3 residues: CASQMAGGTGELFF. CDR3 in DNA: TGTGCCAGTCAAATGGCAGGGGGCACCGGGGAGCTGTTTTTT.

The chain is built from TRBV11-2 and TRBJ1-1; D gene unclear. There are 15 residues in the CDR3. Trimming stripped 0 bases from V and 5 bases from J, with 13 bases between. Germline V gene sequence: CDR1 SGHAT, CDR2 FQNNGV. The CDR3, as DNA: TGTGCCAGCAGCTTAGATGGAAGGCGGTGGACTGAAGCTTTCTTT. Translated, it gives CASSLDGRRWTEAFF.

This clonotype was seen more than once but under ten times. The rearrangement links TRBV24-1 to TRBJ2-1; D gene uncertain. Trimming shortened V by 9 bases and J by 0 bases, and 14 bases separated the two germline ends. Germline V lookup: CDR1 KGHDR, CDR2 SFDVKD. This CDR3 spans 15 amino acids. DNA of the CDR3: TGTGCCACCTCCCGGAAGGGTTTCTCCTACAATGAGCAGTTCTTC. Translating gives CATSRKGFSYNEQFF.

This clonotype was seen only a few times. The chain recombines TRBV20-1 with TRBJ2-5; weak D call: TRBD1 (6 bases). The V gene lost 6 bases and the J gene lost 4 bases, with 15 bases spanning the gap. The CDR3 loop spans 13 amino acids. The germline V gene encodes CDR1 DFQATT and CDR2 SNEGSKA (reference sequence). The CDR3 region has the DNA TGCAGTGCCCTGCAGGGGCCAGGAGAGACCCAGTACTTC. Protein sequence: CSALQGPGETQYF.

CDR3 in DNA: TGTGCCAGCAGCCAAGATGTACTCACAGGGCAGTTCTTC. Translation: CASSQDVLTGQFF. The rearrangement uses TRBV3-1 and TRBJ2-1; D possibly corresponds to TRBD1 (5 bases). The CDR3 contains 13 residues. V shed 0 bases and J shed 12 bases, with 12 bases lying between them. Germline V CDR1 and CDR2: LGHDT, YNNKEL (reference sequence).

This clonotype was found many times. This chain connects TRBV27 to TRBJ2-1; perhaps TRBD1 as D (6 bases). The CDR3 covers 14 residues. The germline CDR1 and CDR2 sequences are MNHEY and SMNVEV (reference sequence). The V gene lost 2 bases and the J gene lost 1 base, with 6 bases spanning the gap. The CDR3 spells CASSLTGSYNEQFF. CDR3 sequence (DNA): TGTGCCAGCAGTTTAACAGGGTCCTACAATGAGCAGTTCTTC.

The chain links TRBV7-6 to TRBJ2-1; D ambiguous. Germline V gene data show CDR1 as SGHVS and CDR2 as FNYEAQ. V lost 1 base to trimming and J lost 2 bases, with 9 bases between them. The CDR3 covers 15 residues. In DNA, the CDR3 is TGTGCCAGCAGCTTAGAAGGTTTACCCTACAATGAGCAGTTCTTC. Its translation: CASSLEGLPYNEQFF. The full variable domain, completed using reference TRBV7-6 and TRBJ2-1, is GAGVSQSPRYKVTKRGQDVALRCDPISGHVSLYWYRQALGQGPEFLTYFNYEAQQDKSGLPNDRFSAERPEGSISTLTIQRTEQRDSAMYRCASSLEGLPYNEQFFGPGTRLTVL.

V gene TRBV29-1 combines with J gene TRBJ2-7; 9 bases align to TRBD1. This CDR3 region has 14 residues. Per germline, CDR1 SQVTM and CDR2 ANQGSEA. V shed 5 bases and J 3 bases; nucleotides not matched to a gene: 8. CDR3 loop: CSVSGTGRNYEQYF. CDR3 coding DNA: TGCAGCGTTTCCGGGACAGGGAGGAACTACGAGCAGTACTTC.

This chain joins TRBV3-1 and TRBJ2-1; 12 bases are shared with TRBD1. V lost 2 bases to trimming and J lost 8 bases; unmatched junction nucleotides: 7. The CDR3 is 16 amino acids. In germline, CDR1 is LGHDT, CDR2 YNNKEL (reference sequence). CDR3 bases: TGTGCCAGCAGCCAAAGTCCGGGACAGGGGGCAGATGAGCAGTTCTTC. Its translation: CASSQSPGQGADEQFF.

V and J are TRBV6-2 or TRBV6-3 and TRBJ2-1, with D possibly matching TRBD2 (5 bases). Germline V gene sequence: CDR1 MNHEY, CDR2 SVGEGT. The CDR3 has 13 amino acids. V lost 7 bases and J lost 8, with 15 bases in between. CDR3 in DNA: TGTGCCAGCAAGGTGACGGGGTGGGATGAGCAGTTCTTC. Encoded protein: CASKVTGWDEQFF.

The gene calls are TRBV7-2 and TRBJ2-2; 9 bases map to TRBD1. V was clipped by 3 bases and J by 2 bases; unmatched bases: 22. This CDR3 comprises 22 residues. Germline CDR1 SGHTA, CDR2 FQGNSA. DNA of the CDR3: TGTGCCAGCAGCTTCCAGTTCTTCCGGGACAGGGCCCCAAAGATCAACACCGGGGAGCTGTTTTTT. Its translation is CASSFQFFRDRAPKINTGELFF.

The rearrangement links TRBV5-1 to TRBJ1-4; 8 bases agree with TRBD1. J was trimmed by 8 bases and V by 4 bases; bases with no gene match: 10. The CDR3 runs 15 residues. Germline V lookup: CDR1 SGHRS, CDR2 YFSETQ. CDR3 protein: CASSQRTGRYEKLFF. The CDR3 DNA reads as TGCGCCAGCAGCCAACGGACAGGGAGGTACGAAAAACTGTTTTTT.

The chain recombines TRBV29-1 with TRBJ1-1; possibly TRBD1 for D (5 bases). Germline CDR1 SQVTM, CDR2 ANQGSEA. The CDR3 is 13 residues long. Between the trimmed V and J ends, which lost 6 bases and 2 bases, there was a span of 13 bases. CDR3 nucleotides: TGCAGCGTAGAGATGACAGCCAACACTGAAGCTTTCTTT. Translating it yields CSVEMTANTEAFF.

This clonotype came up many times. A much larger clone lies a single base off, so this may be a read error. J is TRBJ2-7 and V is TRBV5-6; 8 bases map to TRBD2. CDR1 SGHDT and CDR2 YYEEEE come from the germline V gene. This CDR3 region has 14 residues. V lost 4 bases to trimming and J lost 0 bases; unmatched junction nucleotides: 3. This CDR3 reads CASSRSGSSYEQYF. CDR3 nucleotides: TGTGCCAGCAGCCGCAGCGGGAGCTCCTACGAGCAGTACTTC.

This clonotype was seen repeatedly, ten times or more. This chain uses TRBV20-1 with TRBJ1-4, with 8 bases identical to TRBD1. The CDR3 is 13 residues long. Germline loops: CDR1 DFQATT, CDR2 SNEGSKA (reference sequence). V lost 6 bases, J lost 8 bases, and 8 bases stayed unmatched. CDR3 sequence reads: CSALDRGREKLFF. In DNA, the CDR3 is TGCAGTGCCTTAGACAGGGGAAGGGAAAAACTGTTTTTT.

This sequence joins TRBV11-2 and TRBJ2-1, with TRBD2 matching over 9 bases. Trimming at V came to 3 bases and at J to 8 bases, leaving 5 bases not matched to a gene. Germline CDR1 SGHAT, CDR2 FQNNGV. This CDR3 is 14 amino acids long. DNA for the CDR3: TGTGCCAGCAGCTTCAAGACTAGCGGCGATGAGCAGTTCTTC. Translated, it gives CASSFKTSGDEQFF.